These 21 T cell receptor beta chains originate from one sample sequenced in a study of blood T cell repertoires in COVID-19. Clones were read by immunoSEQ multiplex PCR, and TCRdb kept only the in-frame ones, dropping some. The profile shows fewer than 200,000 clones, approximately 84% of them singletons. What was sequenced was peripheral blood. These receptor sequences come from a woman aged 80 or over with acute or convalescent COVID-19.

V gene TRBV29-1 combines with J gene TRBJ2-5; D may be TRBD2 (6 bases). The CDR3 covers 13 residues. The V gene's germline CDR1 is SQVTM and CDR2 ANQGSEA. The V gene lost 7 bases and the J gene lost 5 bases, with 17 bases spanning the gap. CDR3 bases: TGCAGCGCCAACGACGGGGGTATCGAGACCCAGTACTTC. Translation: CSANDGGIETQYF.

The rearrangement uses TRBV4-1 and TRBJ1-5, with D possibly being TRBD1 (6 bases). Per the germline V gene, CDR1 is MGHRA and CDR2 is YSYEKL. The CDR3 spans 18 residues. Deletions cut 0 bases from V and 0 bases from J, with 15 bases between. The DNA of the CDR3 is TGCGCCAGCAGCCAAGATAGATTCAGGGGAGATAGCAATCAGCCCCAGCATTTT. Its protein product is CASSQDRFRGDSNQPQHF.

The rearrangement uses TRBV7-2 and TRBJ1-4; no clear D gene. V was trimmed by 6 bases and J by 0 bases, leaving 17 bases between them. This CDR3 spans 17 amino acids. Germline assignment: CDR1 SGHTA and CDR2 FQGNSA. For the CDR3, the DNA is TGTGCCAGCAGGACGGTAGCCACTACTGCAACTAATGAAAAACTGTTTTTT. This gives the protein CASRTVATTATNEKLFF.

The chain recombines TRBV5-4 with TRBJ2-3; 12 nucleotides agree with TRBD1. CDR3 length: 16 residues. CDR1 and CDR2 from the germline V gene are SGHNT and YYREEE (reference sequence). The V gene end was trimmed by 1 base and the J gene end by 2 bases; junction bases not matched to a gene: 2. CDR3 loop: CASSLMGQGATDTQYF. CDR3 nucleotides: TGTGCCAGCAGCTTGATGGGACAGGGGGCCACAGATACGCAGTATTTT.

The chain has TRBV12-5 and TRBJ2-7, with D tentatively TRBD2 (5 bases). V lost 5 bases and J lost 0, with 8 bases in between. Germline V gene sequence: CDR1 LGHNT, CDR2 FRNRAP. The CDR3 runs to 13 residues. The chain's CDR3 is CASGLSGSYEQYF. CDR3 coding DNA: TGTGCTAGTGGTCTGAGCGGCTCCTACGAGCAGTACTTC.

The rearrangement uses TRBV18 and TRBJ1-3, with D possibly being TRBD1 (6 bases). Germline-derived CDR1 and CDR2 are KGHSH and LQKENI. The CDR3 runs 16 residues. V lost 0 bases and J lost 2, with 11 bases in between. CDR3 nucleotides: TGTGCCAGCTCACCACCTCGAACAGGGACTGGAAACACCATATATTTT. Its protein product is CASSPPRTGTGNTIYF.

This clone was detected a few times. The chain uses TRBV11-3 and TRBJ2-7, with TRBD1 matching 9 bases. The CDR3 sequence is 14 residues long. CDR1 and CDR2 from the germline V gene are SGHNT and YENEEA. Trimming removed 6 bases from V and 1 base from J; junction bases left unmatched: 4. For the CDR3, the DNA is TGTGCCAGCAGTTACGGACAGGGGTCCTACGAGCAGTACTTC. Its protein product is CASSYGQGSYEQYF.

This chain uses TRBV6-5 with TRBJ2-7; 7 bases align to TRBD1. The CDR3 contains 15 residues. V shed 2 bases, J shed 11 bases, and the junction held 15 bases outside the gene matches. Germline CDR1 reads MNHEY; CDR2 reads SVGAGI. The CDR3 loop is CASSYTRDSNLAEYF. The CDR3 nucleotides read TGTGCCAGCAGTTACACCAGGGACAGCAACTTGGCAGAGTACTTC.

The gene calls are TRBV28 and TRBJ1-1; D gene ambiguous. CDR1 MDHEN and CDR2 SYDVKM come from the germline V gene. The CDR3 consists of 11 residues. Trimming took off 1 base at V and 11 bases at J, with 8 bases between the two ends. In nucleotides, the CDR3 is TGTGCCAGCAGTTTATCGAAGAGGGCTTTCTTT. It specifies CASSLSKRAFF.

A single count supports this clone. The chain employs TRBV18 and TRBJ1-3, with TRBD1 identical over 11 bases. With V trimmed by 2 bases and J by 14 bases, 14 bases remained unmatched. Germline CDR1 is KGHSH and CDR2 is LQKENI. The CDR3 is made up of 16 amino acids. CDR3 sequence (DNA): TGTGCCAGCTCACCAAAGGACAGGGGGCCCCCTCGATCCCTATATTTT. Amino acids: CASSPKDRGPPRSLYF.

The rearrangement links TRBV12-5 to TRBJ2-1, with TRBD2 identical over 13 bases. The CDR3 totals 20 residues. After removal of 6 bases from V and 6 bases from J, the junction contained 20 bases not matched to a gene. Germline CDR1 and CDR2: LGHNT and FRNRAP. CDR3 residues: CASGYIPTSGRAPLVNEQFF. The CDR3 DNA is TGTGCTAGTGGCTACATACCAACTAGCGGGAGGGCCCCGTTAGTCAATGAGCAGTTCTTC.

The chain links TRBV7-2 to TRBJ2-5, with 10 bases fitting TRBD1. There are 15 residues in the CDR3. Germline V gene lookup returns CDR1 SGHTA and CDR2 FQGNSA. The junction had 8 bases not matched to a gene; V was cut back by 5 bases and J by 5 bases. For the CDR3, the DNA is TGTGCCAGCAGCCGGACAGGGGGTATTTTTGAGACCCAGTACTTC. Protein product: CASSRTGGIFETQYF.

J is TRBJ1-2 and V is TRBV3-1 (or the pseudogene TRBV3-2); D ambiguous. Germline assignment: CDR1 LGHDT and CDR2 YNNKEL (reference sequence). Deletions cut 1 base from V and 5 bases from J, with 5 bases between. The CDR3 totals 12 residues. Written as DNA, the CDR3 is TGTGCCAGCAGCCAAGGAGGATATGGCTACACCTTC. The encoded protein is CASSQGGYGYTF.

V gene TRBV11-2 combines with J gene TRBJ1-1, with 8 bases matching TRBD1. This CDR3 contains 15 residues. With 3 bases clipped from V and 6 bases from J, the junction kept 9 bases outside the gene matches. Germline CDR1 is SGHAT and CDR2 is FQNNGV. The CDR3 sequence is CASSFGTGGSAEAFF. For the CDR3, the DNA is TGTGCCAGCAGCTTCGGGACAGGAGGGTCGGCTGAAGCTTTCTTT.

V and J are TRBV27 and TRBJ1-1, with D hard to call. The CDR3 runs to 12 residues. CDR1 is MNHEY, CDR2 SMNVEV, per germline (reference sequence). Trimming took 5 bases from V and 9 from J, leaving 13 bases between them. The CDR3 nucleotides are TGTGCCAGCAGTGGTAGTCGTCGTAAAGCTTTCTTT. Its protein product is CASSGSRRKAFF.

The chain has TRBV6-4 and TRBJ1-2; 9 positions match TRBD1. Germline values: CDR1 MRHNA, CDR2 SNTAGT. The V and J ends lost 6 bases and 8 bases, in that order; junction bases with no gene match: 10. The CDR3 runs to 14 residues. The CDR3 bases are TGTGCCAGCAGGGGTACAGGGGGCGCGGACGGCTACACCTTC. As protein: CASRGTGGADGYTF.

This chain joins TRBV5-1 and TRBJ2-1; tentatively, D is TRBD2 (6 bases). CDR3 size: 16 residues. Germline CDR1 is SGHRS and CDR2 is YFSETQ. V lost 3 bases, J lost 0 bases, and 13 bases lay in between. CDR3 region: CASSSIPGGSYNEQFF. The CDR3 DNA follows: TGCGCCAGCAGCTCAATTCCCGGGGGCTCCTACAATGAGCAGTTCTTC.

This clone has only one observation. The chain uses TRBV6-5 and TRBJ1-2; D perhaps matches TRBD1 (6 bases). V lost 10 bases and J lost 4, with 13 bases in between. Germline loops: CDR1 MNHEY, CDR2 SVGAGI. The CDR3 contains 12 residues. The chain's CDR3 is CATLPGAYGYTF. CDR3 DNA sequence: TGTGCCACCCTCCCAGGGGCCTATGGCTACACCTTC.

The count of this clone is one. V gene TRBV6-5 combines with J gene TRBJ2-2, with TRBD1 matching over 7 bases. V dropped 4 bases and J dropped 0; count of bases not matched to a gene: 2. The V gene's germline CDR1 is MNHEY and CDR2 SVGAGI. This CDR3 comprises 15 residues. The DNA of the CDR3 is TGTGCCAGCAGTTTAGGGGGCGCGAACACCGGGGAGCTGTTTTTT. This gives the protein CASSLGGANTGELFF.

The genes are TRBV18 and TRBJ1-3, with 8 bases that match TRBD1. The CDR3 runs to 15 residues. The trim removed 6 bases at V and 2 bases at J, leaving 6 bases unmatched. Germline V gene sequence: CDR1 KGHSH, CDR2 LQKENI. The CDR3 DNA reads TGTGCCAGCTCCCTGGACAGGGTGGCTGGAAACACCATATATTTT. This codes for CASSLDRVAGNTIYF.

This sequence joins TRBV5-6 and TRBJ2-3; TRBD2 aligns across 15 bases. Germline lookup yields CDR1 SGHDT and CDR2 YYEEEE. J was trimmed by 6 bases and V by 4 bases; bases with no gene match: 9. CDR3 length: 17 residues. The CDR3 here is CASSPGLAGGAGDTQYF. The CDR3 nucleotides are TGTGCCAGCAGCCCGGGACTAGCGGGAGGAGCGGGGGATACGCAGTATTTT.